The clone carrying this TCR beta chain was recorded once. Its antigen is currently unknown. Data came from immunoSEQ multiplex PCR; TCRdb stores just in-frame clones and leaves some out. The profile covers about 66,000 clones, with about 85% appearing a single time and approximately 4% taken by the ten largest. The entry originates in a study of OX40 agonist ivuxolimab in advanced cancers. In the study overall: Patients in the trial were receiving intravenous ivuxolimab every 2 weeks, at doses of 0.01 to 10 mg/kg. Study-wide points: Among patients with partial responses at 0.1-3.0 mg/kg, clonal expansion was among the lowest.

The CDR3 totals 14 residues. Germline assignment: CDR1 LNHDA and CDR2 SQIVND (reference sequence). The V end was cut by 3 bases, the J end by 3 bases, with 12 bases between. This sequence joins TRBV19 and TRBJ2-7; D not resolved. The sequenced sample was CD4+ or CD8+ T cells sorted from blood, obtained in a trial of the OX40 agonist ivuxolimab. This clonotype was obtained from an adult with an advanced solid tumor such as melanoma, head and neck, liver or kidney cancer. CDR3 sequence: CASSIASRSYEQYF. The DNA of the CDR3 is TGTGCCAGTAGTATCGCTTCCAGGAGCTACGAGCAGTACTTC.